The T cell receptor beta chain described here comes from a study of blood T cell repertoires in COVID-19. Per the authors' pipeline: It was from reference gene primer amplification that nucleated cell counts were estimated. Sequencing was performed with immunoSEQ multiplex PCR; in TCRdb, only in-frame clones are kept and a portion is missing. V and J calls and clone size are as listed in that table; D and trimming were resolved from the DNA. There are 250,000 to 350,000 clones in the sample; roughly 86% occur only once, and under 3% lies in the top ten. Germline trimming cut 0 bases from V and 11 bases from J; bases unmatched to any gene: 18. CDR1 is GTSNPN and CDR2 is SVGIG in the germline V gene (reference sequence). The CDR3 length is 17 residues.

The clonotype comes from a woman between 50 and 59 years old who had been exposed to COVID-19. J is TRBJ1-4 and V is TRBV30; 7 bases map to TRBD1. The sample taken for sequencing was PBMCs or T cells enriched from blood (not recorded which). The CDR3 here is CAWSVPVTGRRLEKLFF. Here the CDR3 DNA reads TGTGCCTGGAGTGTACCCGTGACAGGGCGACGTCTAGAGAAACTGTTTTTT.